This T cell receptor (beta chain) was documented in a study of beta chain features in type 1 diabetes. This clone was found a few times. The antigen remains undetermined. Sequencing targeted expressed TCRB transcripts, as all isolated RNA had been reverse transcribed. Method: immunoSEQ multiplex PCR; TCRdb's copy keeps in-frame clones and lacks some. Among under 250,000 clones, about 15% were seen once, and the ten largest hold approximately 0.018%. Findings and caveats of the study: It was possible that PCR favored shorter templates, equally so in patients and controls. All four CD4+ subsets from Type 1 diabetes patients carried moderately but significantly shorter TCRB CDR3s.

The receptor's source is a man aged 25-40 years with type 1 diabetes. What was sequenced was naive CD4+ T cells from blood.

The CDR3 DNA reads as TGTGCCAGCAGCTTAGGTGGGGCTACCACAGATACGCAGTATTTT. Protein: CASSLGGATTDTQYF. The rearrangement links TRBV7-2 to TRBJ2-3; weak D call: TRBD1 (5 bases). Germline V CDR1 and CDR2: SGHTA, FQGNSA. V was pared by 1 base and J by 2 bases, with 10 bases between. There are 15 residues in the CDR3.